A selection of T cell receptor beta chains follows, all from one sample in a study of CD8 T cells in Susac syndrome. From the immunoSEQ multiplex PCR reads, TCRdb called clonotypes with MiXCR, one entry per CDR3 protein. The table has some 300,000 distinct CDR3 sequences, 85% seen once. The sequencing input was CD8+ T cells from PBMCs. These receptors came from a human donor with multiple sclerosis. CDR3s include the opening cysteine and the closing phenylalanine or tryptophan. A D gene is named only where the DNA matches it firmly. Clone size is shown for a subset of rows, as once, few, many or a class of expanded clone.

TRBD1,TRBJ2-2,.,TRBV4-1,CASRLGRGQEAGELFF,TGCGCCAGCAGGTTGGGCAGGGGGCAAGAGGCCGGGGAGCTGTTTTTT
.,TRBJ1-5,.,TRBV21-1,CASSKARGQQPQHF,TGTGCCAGCAGCAAAGCGAGGGGACAGCAGCCCCAGCATTTT
.,TRBJ1-4,.,TRBV19,CASSSSGTGTANEKLFF,TGTGCCAGTAGTTCCTCCGGGACGGGCACCGCTAATGAAAAACTGTTTTTT
TRBD1,TRBJ2-7,.,TRBV30,CAWSLTGGGEQYF,TGTGCCTGGAGCCTGACAGGGGGCGGCGAGCAGTACTTC
.,TRBJ2-5,.,TRBV3-1,CASSQAPGSGETQYF,TGTGCCAGCAGCCAGGCCCCGGGCAGCGGGGAGACCCAGTACTTC
TRBD1,TRBJ1-5,few,TRBV28,CASSLGTASNQPQHF,TGTGCCAGCAGTTTAGGGACAGCCAGCAATCAGCCCCAGCATTTT
TRBD1,TRBJ2-5,.,TRBV12-3/TRBV12-4,CASSVLGDRDRETQYF,TGTGCCAGCAGTGTCCTGGGAGACAGGGACCGCGAGACCCAGTACTTC
.,TRBJ2-4,few,TRBV20-1,CSARSGHDLAKNIQYF,TGCAGTGCTAGGTCGGGTCACGACCTAGCCAAAAACATTCAGTACTTC
.,TRBJ1-1,.,TRBV12-3/TRBV12-4,CASSLIGTTEVFF,TGTGCCAGCAGTTTGATTGGGACAACTGAAGTTTTCTTT
.,TRBJ2-5,.,TRBV12-3/TRBV12-4,CASSRSRGLRKLAETQYF,TGTGCCAGCAGTCGATCCAGGGGACTTCGGAAGTTGGCGGAGACCCAGTACTTC
.,TRBJ2-7,.,TRBV12-3/TRBV12-4,CASSLNGYEQYF,TGTGCCAGCAGTTTAAACGGCTACGAGCAGTACTTC
TRBD2,TRBJ2-1,.,TRBV4-2,CASSQDGGSGSHEQFF,TGTGCCAGCAGCCAAGATGGGGGGAGCGGGAGTCATGAGCAGTTCTTC
.,TRBJ1-1,.,TRBV19,CASSRDFEAFF,TGTGCCAGTAGCCGGGACTTTGAAGCTTTCTTT
.,TRBJ2-7,.,TRBV27,CASSWRGGYEQYF,TGTGCCAGCAGTTGGAGGGGAGGTTACGAGCAGTACTTC
.,TRBJ1-2,once,TRBV10-1,CASSEEASYGYTF,TGCGCCAGCAGTGAGGAGGCTTCCTATGGCTACACCTTC
.,TRBJ1-4,.,TRBV4-3,CASSQGGGTNEKLFF,TGCGCCAGCAGCCAAGGTGGGGGTACTAATGAAAAACTGTTTTTT
.,TRBJ1-1,.,TRBV10-2,CASSDPAGFQNTEAFF,TGCGCCAGCAGTGACCCTGCAGGGTTTCAGAACACTGAAGCTTTCTTT